The source of this T cell receptor (beta chain) is a study of T cell responses to AZD1222 COVID-19 vaccine. Worth noting for this clone: Its antigen is currently unknown.

Second-dose intervals of approximately 4 or approximately 12 weeks were pooled. This table comes from immunoSEQ multiplex PCR, and its TCRdb copy is limited to in-frame clones, with some not included. Of about 130,000 clones in the sample, over 75% were seen once. Broader study findings: When two AZD1222 doses had been given, Spike-specific TCR breadth and depth rose.

J lost 6 bases, V lost 11 bases, and 17 bases had no gene match. Germline lookup yields CDR1 LGHNA and CDR2 YNFKEQ. The CDR3 runs to 16 residues. The chain is built from TRBV4-2 and TRBJ2-2; TRBD2 agrees at 8 bases. The starting material was peripheral blood, obtained 28 days after the second AZD1222 dose. This TCR came from an adult who received the AZD1222 COVID-19 vaccine. CDR3 residues: CARRQARGGLSGELFF. The CDR3 coding sequence is TGTGCCCGCCGCCAAGCCCGGGGGGGGTTGTCCGGGGAGCTGTTTTTT.